This T cell receptor beta chain was found in a study of identifying expanded T cells in peripheral blood. Here immunoSEQ multiplex PCR was the method, and the copy in TCRdb shows in-frame clones only, minus some. Of about 58,000 clones listed, roughly 87% were seen once; the top ten hold approximately 3.8%. No infections or other immune events were documented during collection. Comments on this clone: Its antigen remains unknown.

Study-level findings and limits: Over two and four weeks, about 15 and 19 clones changed, versus approximately 1.2 between replicates.

This CDR3 is built from 15 residues. Per the germline V gene, CDR1 is SQVTM and CDR2 is ANQGSEA. The V end lost 0 bases, the J end lost 4 bases, and 13 bases lay between the germline ends. The V and J genes are TRBV29-1 and TRBJ2-1; D possibly corresponds to TRBD2 (6 bases). The sample comprised blood. This receptor was taken from a person between 18 and 69 years old in good health. The CDR3 DNA sequence: TGCAGCGTTGAAGATACTAGCTGGGGTTACAATGAGCAGTTCTTC. This translates into CSVEDTSWGYNEQFF.